Below are 20 T cell receptor beta chains sequenced from a single sample in a study of STAT5B mutations in CD4+ large granular lymphocyte leukemia. Repertoires were generated with immunoSEQ multiplex PCR, while TCRdb's copy carries only in-frame clones and drops some. Of tens of thousands of clones in the sample, roughly 75% were seen once. The specimen sequenced was CD4+ T cells from blood buffy coats. These receptors came from a human donor in good health.

This clone was counted only a few times. The chain joins TRBV27 to TRBJ2-3; 7 nucleotides agree with TRBD1. V dropped 8 bases and J dropped 0; count of bases not matched to a gene: 8. The CDR3 contains 15 residues. Germline-derived CDR1 and CDR2 are MNHEY and SMNVEV (reference sequence). The DNA for the CDR3 is TGTGCCAGCGCCCGGACAGGTTCCAGCACAGATACGCAGTATTTT. Amino acid sequence: CASARTGSSTDTQYF.

This sequence joins TRBV27 and TRBJ2-7, with D tentatively TRBD2 (6 bases). V was pared by 3 bases and J by 4 bases, with 16 bases between. The CDR3 runs 15 residues. Germline V lookup: CDR1 MNHEY, CDR2 SMNVEV (reference sequence). The CDR3 coding sequence is TGTGCCAGCAGTTTTGGAGGGTCTGGGATATACGAGCAGTACTTC. It encodes CASSFGGSGIYEQYF.

CDR3 nucleotides: TGTGCCAGGGGACCTTTTTACAATGAGCAGTTCTTC. Amino acids: CARGPFYNEQFF. This rearrangement joins TRBV10-3 to TRBJ2-1, with D perhaps assigned TRBD1 or TRBD2 (5 bases each). The CDR3 extends over 12 amino acids. Germline lookup yields CDR1 ENHRY and CDR2 SYGVKD. V lost 10 bases, J lost 4 bases, and 11 bases lay in between.

This clone was observed a few times. This sequence joins TRBV6-1 and TRBJ2-7; D may be TRBD2 (6 bases). The CDR3 length is 13 residues. Germline V gene data show CDR1 as MNHNS and CDR2 as SASEGT. CDR3 residues: CAIGGERAYEQYF. The CDR3 nucleotides read TGTGCTATCGGCGGGGAACGCGCCTACGAGCAGTACTTC.

The rearrangement uses TRBV5-4 and TRBJ2-6; 7 positions agree with TRBD1. V trimming: 3 bases; J trimming: 0 bases; junction bases outside the gene matches: 3. Germline-derived CDR1 and CDR2 are SGHNT and YYREEE (reference sequence). The CDR3 spans 16 residues. The chain's CDR3 is CASSWGQYSGANVLTF. The CDR3, as DNA: TGTGCCAGCAGCTGGGGACAGTACTCTGGGGCCAACGTCCTGACTTTC.

The chain employs TRBV5-6 and TRBJ2-1; D call uncertain. The CDR3 loop spans 12 amino acids. Germline V gene data show CDR1 as SGHDT and CDR2 as YYEEEE. The V end was cut by 4 bases, the J end by 6 bases, with 8 bases between. The CDR3 reads CASSQITNEQFF. The CDR3 nucleotides are TGTGCCAGCAGCCAAATTACCAATGAGCAGTTCTTC.

V is TRBV30 and J is TRBJ1-1; TRBD1 matches 8 bases. This CDR3 contains 13 residues. V shed 8 bases and J 1 base; nucleotides not matched to a gene: 6. Looked up from germline, CDR1 is GTSNPN and CDR2 is SVGIG (reference sequence). The CDR3 region has the DNA TGTGCCGGCGAGGGACAGGCGAACACTGAAGCTTTCTTT. Encoded protein: CAGEGQANTEAFF.

The chain couples TRBV5-4 to TRBJ2-2, with 12 bases identical to TRBD2. The germline V gene has CDR1 SGHNT and CDR2 YYREEE (reference sequence). Losses at the gene ends were 7 bases for V and 4 bases for J; bases not matched to a gene: 11. The CDR3 has 17 amino acids. The CDR3 DNA follows: TGTGCCAGCTCTAAGGGAGGACTAGCGGGATTCACCGGGGAGCTGTTTTTT. It translates to CASSKGGLAGFTGELFF.

The J gene is TRBJ2-7, the V gene TRBV19; D unclear. CDR1 is LNHDA and CDR2 is SQIVND in the germline V gene (reference sequence). Trimming removed 6 bases from V and 2 bases from J, with 20 bases in between. The CDR3 spans 16 residues. The CDR3 spells CASRAGTYSSTYEQYF. The CDR3 bases are TGTGCCAGTAGGGCAGGAACTTACTCGTCAACCTACGAGCAGTACTTC.

This clone was seen only once. The rearrangement joins TRBV11-3 to TRBJ1-1, with 7 bases aligning to TRBD1. Trimming removed 1 base from V and 6 bases from J; junction bases left unmatched: 5. Per the germline V gene, CDR1 is SGHNT and CDR2 is YENEEA. The CDR3 is 14 amino acids. The CDR3 here is CASSLGTDRPEAFF. CDR3 nucleotides: TGTGCCAGCAGCTTAGGTACGGACAGGCCTGAAGCTTTCTTT.

The chain couples TRBV21-1 to TRBJ1-5. TRBV21-1 has pseudogene status. This CDR3 comprises 12 residues. Here the CDR3 reads CASSPRSLPQHF. The CDR3 DNA sequence: TGTGCCAGCAGCCCTCGGTCATTACCCCAGCATTTT.

J is TRBJ1-5 and V is TRBV19; 9 nucleotides line up with TRBD1. The CDR3 covers 14 residues. Germline V gene data show CDR1 as LNHDA and CDR2 as SQIVND (reference sequence). With V trimmed by 11 bases and J by 1 base, 6 bases remained unmatched. The CDR3 loop is CAGGQGGSNQPQHF. The CDR3 DNA sequence: TGTGCCGGGGGACAGGGTGGAAGCAATCAGCCCCAGCATTTT. Full variable domain (outside the CDR3, taken from reference TRBV19 and TRBJ1-5): DGGITQSPKYLFRKEGQNVTLSCEQNLNHDAMYWYRQDPGQGLRLIYYSQIVNDFQKGDIAEGYSVSREKKESFPLTVTSAQKNPTAFYLCAGGQGGSNQPQHFGDGTRLSIL.

The chain employs TRBV5-1 and TRBJ2-7; the D gene is possibly TRBD2 (5 bases). V shed 4 bases and J shed 6 bases, with 11 bases lying between them. CDR1 is SGHRS, CDR2 YFSETQ, per germline. The CDR3 has 12 residues. The CDR3 DNA sequence: TGCGCCAGCAGCGTGACCGCGGGCGAGCAGTACTTC. Translation gives CASSVTAGEQYF. The whole variable domain, filled in from reference TRBV5-1 and TRBJ2-7, reads KAGVTQTPRYLIKTRGQQVTLSCSPISGHRSVSWYQQTPGQGLQFLFEYFSETQRNKGNFPGRFSGRQFSNSRSEMNVSTLELGDSALYLCASSVTAGEQYFGPGTRLTVT.

This clone was picked up a small number of times. The chain uses TRBV6-5 and TRBJ2-5; D tentatively reads TRBD1 or TRBD2 (6 bases each). The CDR3 spans 14 residues. The V end lost 2 bases, the J end lost 7 bases, and 14 bases lay between the germline ends. Germline V gene data show CDR1 as MNHEY and CDR2 as SVGAGI. DNA of the CDR3: TGTGCCAGCAGTTACGGGGCAGGAGGGGGGACCCAGTACTTC. Its translation: CASSYGAGGGTQYF.

The chain recombines TRBV6-6 with TRBJ2-3, with D possibly matching TRBD2 (5 bases). The CDR3 has 14 residues. V was clipped by 0 bases and J by 6 bases, with 10 bases between them. The germline V gene encodes CDR1 MNHNY and CDR2 SVGAGI (reference sequence). CDR3 in DNA: TGTGCCAGCAGTTACTCGCGTCCGGGGGATACGCAGTATTTT. Encoded protein: CASSYSRPGDTQYF.

The V and J genes are TRBV27 and TRBJ2-7; 7 positions agree with TRBD2. The germline CDR1 and CDR2 sequences are MNHEY and SMNVEV (reference sequence). The V and J ends lost 2 bases and 2 bases, in that order; junction bases with no gene match: 9. CDR3 length: 16 residues. The CDR3 DNA follows: TGTGCCAGCAGTTTAGCCCCCCGGGGGGAACCCTACGAGCAGTACTTC. Residues: CASSLAPRGEPYEQYF.

This clone was counted between two and nine times. The gene calls are TRBV5-1 and TRBJ1-2; D uncertain. Germline V gene sequence: CDR1 SGHRS, CDR2 YFSETQ. The CDR3 has 12 residues. V was shortened by 0 bases and J by 8 bases, with 8 bases between the two germline ends. The CDR3 loop reads CASSLEGSGYTF. The CDR3 DNA reads TGCGCCAGCAGCTTGGAAGGCTCCGGCTACACCTTC.

J is TRBJ2-6 and V is TRBV7-9; D uncertain. Per germline, CDR1 SEHNR and CDR2 FQNEAQ (reference sequence). The CDR3 covers 16 residues. V lost 1 base and J 0 bases, leaving 7 bases between the germline ends. The CDR3 region is CASSLGLYSGANVLTF. Here the CDR3 DNA reads TGTGCCAGCAGCTTAGGGCTGTACTCTGGGGCCAACGTCCTGACTTTC.

This clone is a singleton in its sample. The chain uses TRBV6-5 and TRBJ2-1, with D hard to call. Germline CDR1 MNHEY, CDR2 SVGAGI. The CDR3 contains 16 residues. With 3 bases removed from V and 2 bases from J, the gap between germline ends came to 14 bases. Here the CDR3 DNA reads TGTGCCAGCAGTTATTTGTCGGTGGGCGCCTACAATGAGCAGTTCTTC. Encoded protein: CASSYLSVGAYNEQFF.

The gene calls are TRBV5-6 and TRBJ1-2; D might be TRBD1 (6 bases). Trimming shortened V by 4 bases and J by 6 bases, and 19 bases separated the two germline ends. This CDR3 is built from 15 residues. In germline, CDR1 is SGHDT, CDR2 YYEEEE. CDR3 sequence: CASSTGTTGFDGYTF. The CDR3 DNA reads as TGTGCCAGCAGCACTGGAACTACAGGGTTCGATGGCTACACCTTC.